This T cell receptor (beta chain) is drawn from a study of cytomegalovirus exposure and HLA in healthy donors. Study context: Genotyping showed 81% of approximately 430 donors falling in the Caucasian-associated ancestry cluster.

The PCR contained 60 Vbeta and 13 Jbeta primers. Repertoires were generated with immunoSEQ multiplex PCR, while TCRdb's copy carries only in-frame clones and drops some. Here the sample spans 90,000 to 110,000 clones, roughly 13% being singletons. The V and J ends lost 4 bases and 12 bases, in that order; junction bases with no gene match: 5. CDR1 MNHEY and CDR2 SVGAGI come from the germline V gene. The CDR3 is 13 residues long. Sequences were obtained from PBMCs. The sequence was collected from a man aged 40-55 years in good health and CMV-seropositive. V and J are TRBV6-5 and TRBJ1-4; 10 nucleotides line up with TRBD1. The CDR3 DNA is TGTGCCAGCAGTTGGACAGGGGGAATTGAACTGTTTTTT. It is translated as CASSWTGGIELFF.